The present entry profiles one T cell receptor (beta chain) with its context. Antigen unknown. Sample-barcoded 5' priming and a J-beta primer mix drove a second PCR of roughly 6 to 12 cycles. A template-switch adaptor that had 12 random nucleotides put a tag on each cDNA molecule. A single record per CDR3 protein comes from TCRdb applying MiXCR to the 5' RACE reads. The sample has 890,000 or so distinct CDR3 sequences, roughly 60% seen once. The data derive from a study of blood T cells in healthy people across ages. Study results and caveats: Both naive CD4+ cell counts and diversity were greater in long-lived donors than in aged donors. Naive and antigen-experienced cells could not be conclusively compared, given unsorted PBMCs.

J was trimmed by 9 bases and V by 1 base; bases with no gene match: 14. The CDR3 is made up of 18 amino acids. Germline V gene sequence: CDR1 SGHTA, CDR2 FQGNSA. The chain employs TRBV7-2 and TRBJ2-1; 11 bases line up with TRBD2. This receptor was identified in a man aged 25 to 40 in good health. Source material: blood. CDR3 residues: CASSLVSGGAAVRGEQFF. As DNA, the CDR3 is TGTGCCAGCAGCTTAGTTAGCGGGGGGGCCGCAGTTCGGGGTGAGCAGTTCTTC.